Listed below are T cell receptor beta chains from one sample, sequenced in a study of beta chain features in type 1 diabetes. Method: immunoSEQ multiplex PCR; TCRdb's copy keeps in-frame clones and lacks some. The sample lists under 350,000 clones; roughly 8% were seen once. The sample was central memory CD4+ T cells from blood. The receptor set was obtained from a woman under 30 in good health. Each CDR3 is given with its conserved first and last residue. A D gene is named only where the DNA matches it firmly. Clone size is stated in some rows and not others, as once, few, many or a class when expanded.

NA,NA,TRBV18,TRBJ2-7,TGTGCCAGCTCACCAAGATTCTCCGCATCTGGGAGCTCCTACGAGCAGTACTTC,CASSPRFSASGSSYEQYF
many,TRBD1,TRBV9,TRBJ2-7,TGTGCCAGCAGCCTTGGACAGGGAATCTACGAGCAGTACTTC,CASSLGQGIYEQYF
NA,TRBD1,TRBV7-9,TRBJ2-7,TGTGCCAGCAGCAACACAGGGGACGAGCAGTACTTC,CASSNTGDEQYF
NA,NA,TRBV18,TRBJ2-7,TGTGCCAGCTCACCGGGCGGGACGCTCCTCTACGAGCAGTACTTC,CASSPGGTLLYEQYF
few,TRBD1,TRBV2,TRBJ2-1,TGTGCCAGCAGTGCGCGGGGGACAGGGACATCCAATGAGCAGTTCTTC,CASSARGTGTSNEQFF
NA,TRBD1,TRBV28,TRBJ1-4,TGTGCCAGCAGTTTCTTAGACAGGGGTTTCGAAAAACTGTTTTTT,CASSFLDRGFEKLFF
few,NA,TRBV9,TRBJ1-1,TGTGCCAGCAGCCTGACGCCCGACACTGAAGCTTTCTTT,CASSLTPDTEAFF
few,TRBD2,TRBV18,TRBJ2-7,TGTGCCAGCTCACCCGAAGCGGGAGCAGCCTACGAGCAGTACTTC,CASSPEAGAAYEQYF
few,TRBD1,TRBV19,TRBJ2-3,TGTGCCAGTAGTCTGGGCCATAGGACAGGACGGACAGATACGCAGTATTTT,CASSLGHRTGRTDTQYF
NA,NA,TRBV6-5,TRBJ2-2,TGTGCCAGCAGTTACTCAGGGGACACGAACACCGGGGAGCTGTTTTTT,CASSYSGDTNTGELFF
few,NA,TRBV4-2,TRBJ1-6,TGTGCCAGCAGCCAAGACAGGGCGGGTACACCCCTCCACTTT,CASSQDRAGTPLHF